This T cell receptor beta chain was observed in a study of shared clonotypes between healthy human individuals (dated by TCRdb to 2020 to 2022). Background for the entire study: A couple of women and three men aged 18 to 49 years were included in the cohort. To estimate repertoire size and how much clonotype sharing occurs between individuals, the study deeply sequenced the blood TCR repertoires of a handful of healthy adults. Per donor, three plates each were used for CD4 naive and CD4 memory, two for CD8 naive, and one for CD8 memory. Between about 0.85 and 10 billion PBMCs per donor were obtained by leukapheresis. Different laboratories and diverse techniques were used to prepare libraries and sequence TCR repertoires, to increase sequencing depth and limit assay-specific biases. Overall study results and their limits: Sampling was restricted to blood, and TCR repertoires in tissues likely differ from the TCR repertoires found in blood. Larger estimated clonotype richness was generally found for naive subsets than for memory subsets. Compared with non-shared clonotypes, the clonotypes found in all four sorted-subset donors had higher generation probabilities. Sharing across a handful of donors was observed for approximately 5% of naive CD4, less than 4% of naive CD8, over 2% of memory CD4, and less than 0.45% of memory CD8 clonotypes. Because the study included only a small number of donors, the genetic and exposure-history diversity represented was limited. Pairwise subsampling indicated that sequencing depth was expected to affect the degree of clonotype sharing among donors. Incomplete sequencing was indicated by rarefaction of sorted-subset datasets, despite the large sequencing depth.

As concerns this clone: What this receptor recognizes is not known. Base qualities were left out, and no much larger clone turns up one base away.

Healthy HIV-negative adults with no recently reported acute infections or vaccinations were included as donors. Every donor was a Caucasian adult residing in Nashville, Tennessee, USA. CD4+ T cells were enriched through magnetic negative selection, after which naive cells were positively selected on CD45RA and the remaining negative fraction served as the memory subset. Blood was collected by leukapheresis, and PBMCs were isolated by Ficoll-Histopaque density gradient centrifugation and then cryopreserved in liquid nitrogen vapor phase. Purity and quantity of every magnetically sorted T cell population were checked by analytical flow cytometry. Each sorted fraction had its genomic DNA isolated and then quantified by UV absorbance on a Nanodrop 2000c. V is pared back by 3 bases and J by 0 bases, with 6 bases lying between the germline termini. The germline V gene (reference sequence) sets CDR1 to LNHDA and CDR2 to SQIVND. Inclusive of the bounding cysteine and phenylalanine, the CDR3 is 14 residues long. Kept here is only the CDR3 DNA, which spans 42 bases and is read in frame from base 1.

Using the deep immunoSEQ assay, multiplex PCR amplified TCR CDR3 regions from genomic DNA. Extracted genomic DNA from each cell subset was distributed evenly across all wells of several immunoSEQ 96-well plates, and each plate was treated as a replicate. For sorted subsets, each replicate PCR was loaded with 200 to 250 ng genomic DNA, equivalent to roughly 30,000 T cell genomes. Purified libraries were quantified with a Qubit 3.0 fluorometer, sized on a Bioanalyzer 2100, and re-quantified with the KAPA Library Quantification kit. Every immunoSEQ 96-well plate was sequenced on a separate single-read 150-cycle Illumina NextSeq 550 flow cell. In the original analysis: Because the immunoSEQ output held only junctional sequences and lacked quality scores, the filtering could not match the filtering applied to full-length reads. To assign V/J genes and CDR3, sequences were annotated against IMGT germline references using PyIR, a Python wrapper for IgBLAST v1.9. Reads were filtered out if the reads had weak V/J assignments (E-value above 1e-6), no CDR3, stop codons, out-of-frame junctions, or ambiguous translated residues. V3J clonotypes were defined as sequences sharing the same inferred V gene, J gene, and CDR3 amino acid sequence. The percentage overlap between two repertoires was calculated by dividing the number of shared unique clonotypes by the size of the smaller repertoire. Repertoire richness was assessed with RTK rarefaction, the Chao1 estimator, and Recon v2.1 estimates of unobserved clonotypes. Generation probabilities for all TCRbeta clonotypes obtained by the gDNA method from a handful of donors were computed using OLGA. The table was pulled from immuneACCESS by TCRdb, which kept in-frame rearrangements only. Such tables lose some clones; where checked, under half of the loss comes from unresolved V genes, and the rest has no known cause. The V and J calls and clone size come from that table; D and trimming were worked out from the DNA. The sample profile shows roughly 760,000 clones; 74% of them were found once. 1.5% to 2% of the sample is in the top ten clones.

The source of this sequence is a woman aged 25 to 45 in good health. The material sequenced was memory CD4+ T cells sorted from blood. What the cell subset or site label conveys for this sample: CD45RA-negative fraction. The chain joins TRBV19 to TRBJ1-3, with no reliable assignment of the D segment. The DNA is TGTGCCAGTAGTATGGGGTCCTCTGGAAACACCATATATTTT. This yields the protein CASSMGSSGNTIYF.